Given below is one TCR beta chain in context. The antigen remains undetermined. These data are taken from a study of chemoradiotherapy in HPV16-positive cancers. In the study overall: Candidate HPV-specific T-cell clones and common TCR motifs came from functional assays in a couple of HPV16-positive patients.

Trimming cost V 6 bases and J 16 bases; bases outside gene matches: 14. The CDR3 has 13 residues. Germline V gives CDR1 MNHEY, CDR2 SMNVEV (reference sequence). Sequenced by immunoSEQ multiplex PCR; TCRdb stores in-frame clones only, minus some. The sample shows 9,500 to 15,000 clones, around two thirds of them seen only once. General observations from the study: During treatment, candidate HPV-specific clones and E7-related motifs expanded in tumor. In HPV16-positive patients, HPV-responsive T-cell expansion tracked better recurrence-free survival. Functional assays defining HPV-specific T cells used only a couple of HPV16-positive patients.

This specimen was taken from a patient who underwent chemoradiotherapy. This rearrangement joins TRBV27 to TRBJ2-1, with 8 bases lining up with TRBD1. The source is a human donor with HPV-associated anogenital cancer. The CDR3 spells CASRLSGQGNQFF. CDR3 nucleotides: TGTGCCAGCAGGTTGTCCGGACAGGGAAACCAATTCTTC.